Below, 9 T cell receptor beta chains from the same sample are listed, as sequenced in a study of tumor-infiltrating lymphocytes in primary liver carcinoma. For blood RNA, unsorted whole blood served as the source, and germline DNA was extracted too. Reverse transcription of approximately 500 ng total RNA with a constant-region primer produced TCR beta cDNA. Slightly modified ARM-PCR, run as three nested multiplex PCR rounds, produced the TCR beta libraries. Use of TRBV1-TRBV30 forward primers with a C-beta reverse primer characterized the first two PCR rounds, which lasted about 11 cycles each. One entry per CDR3 protein, called by TCRdb with MiXCR from the multiplex PCR reads. Here the sample spans 310,000 or so distinct CDR3 sequences, 50% to 75% being singletons. The sample comprised peripheral blood. The receptors come from a woman in her twenties or thirties with primary liver carcinoma and hepatitis B virus infection.

Details on this clonotype: Relative to the germline gene, one junction end is altered; a read error may explain this. J is TRBJ2-3 and V is TRBV11-2; 7 positions match TRBD2. CDR1 is SGHAT and CDR2 is FQNNGV in the germline V gene. CDR3 size: 14 residues. The CDR3 DNA sequence: TGTGCCAGCAGCCGGACGACTAGCACAGATACCCAGTATTTT. Translated: CASSRTTSTDTQYF.

This clonotype was picked up many times. The V call is TRBV6-2 or TRBV6-3, the J call TRBJ2-2; 8 bases line up with TRBD2. Germline CDR1 MNHEY, CDR2 SVGEGT. The CDR3 spans 15 residues. After removal of 2 bases from V and 6 bases from J, the junction contained 5 bases not matched to a gene. DNA of the CDR3: TGTGCCAGCAGTTACGCCGGGAGGGCCGCCGGGGAGCTGTTTTTT. The encoded protein is CASSYAGRAAGELFF.

This clonotype was recorded only once. This could be a read error, since a much larger clone is one nucleotide away. CDR3 DNA sequence: TGTGCCAGCAGCTTACAGGATGGTCAGCCCCAGCATTTT. Its protein is CASSLQDGQPQHF. The rearrangement links TRBV7-9 to TRBJ1-5; no clear D. The CDR3 covers 13 residues. Trimming took 2 bases from V and 6 from J, leaving 8 bases between them. Germline V gene sequence: CDR1 SEHNR, CDR2 FQNEAQ (reference sequence).

Notes on this clonotype: One junction end does not reproduce the germline sequence, and a read error may be involved. The genes are TRBV11-1 and TRBJ2-1, with D perhaps given as TRBD1 or TRBD2 (5 bases each). CDR1 is SGHAT, CDR2 FQDESV, per germline (reference sequence). The CDR3 is 16 residues long. CDR3 bases: TGTGCCAGCAGCTTACGGGGCAAGGCCTCCTACCATGAGCAGTTCTTC. As protein: CASSLRGKASYHEQFF.

This clonotype was recorded at least ten times. The chain joins TRBV11-2 to TRBJ1-5; no definite D call. Germline CDR1 SGHAT, CDR2 FQNNGV. The length of the CDR3 is 15 residues. V was shortened by 1 base and J by 1 base, with 8 bases between the two germline ends. The CDR3 spells CASSLGPGSNQPQHF. In DNA, the CDR3 is TGTGCCAGCAGCTTAGGGCCGGGGAGCAATCAGCCCCAGCATTTT.

This clonotype was seen only a few times. The V call is TRBV6-5, the J call TRBJ1-4; D not resolved. V dropped 0 bases and J dropped 0 bases, with 11 bases sitting between them. Germline V gene sequence: CDR1 MNHEY, CDR2 SVGAGI. CDR3 size: 17 residues. The CDR3 here is CASSYSSRTATNEKLFF. Here the CDR3 DNA reads TGTGCCAGCAGTTACTCGTCGCGGACCGCAACTAATGAAAAACTGTTTTTT.

About this clonotype: One base away lies a much larger clone, so this may be a sequencing read error. The chain couples TRBV4-3 to TRBJ1-2; D is perhaps TRBD1 (5 bases). The CDR3 is made up of 14 amino acids. V was trimmed by 8 bases and J by 7 bases, leaving 20 bases between them. The germline CDR1 and CDR2 sequences are LGHNA and YSLEER. CDR3: CASCPEESGGGYTF. CDR3 nucleotide sequence: TGCGCCAGCTGCCCCGAAGAAAGCGGGGGTGGCTACACCTTC.

This clonotype has a count of ten or more. The chain couples TRBV4-1 to TRBJ2-3, with D perhaps being TRBD1 or TRBD2 (5 bases each). Germline lookup yields CDR1 MGHRA and CDR2 YSYEKL. This CDR3 comprises 18 residues. Trimming took off 4 bases at V and 4 bases at J, with 24 bases between the two ends. CDR3 nucleotides: TGCGCCAGCAGCCGAATACCTCGGGGCCCGAGGGGCGCAGATACGCAGTATTTT. Translated, it gives CASSRIPRGPRGADTQYF.

Remarks on this clonotype: A much larger clone differs from this one at a single base, so this may be a read error. This chain links TRBV12-3 or TRBV12-4 with TRBJ2-3; possible D gene TRBD1, 5 bases. Trimming took off 3 bases at V and 9 bases at J, with 16 bases between the two ends. This CDR3 spans 14 amino acids. The CDR3 DNA follows: TGTGCCAGCAGTTTGAAGGCTACAGGAGAAACGCAGTATTTT. It codes for CASSLKATGETQYF.